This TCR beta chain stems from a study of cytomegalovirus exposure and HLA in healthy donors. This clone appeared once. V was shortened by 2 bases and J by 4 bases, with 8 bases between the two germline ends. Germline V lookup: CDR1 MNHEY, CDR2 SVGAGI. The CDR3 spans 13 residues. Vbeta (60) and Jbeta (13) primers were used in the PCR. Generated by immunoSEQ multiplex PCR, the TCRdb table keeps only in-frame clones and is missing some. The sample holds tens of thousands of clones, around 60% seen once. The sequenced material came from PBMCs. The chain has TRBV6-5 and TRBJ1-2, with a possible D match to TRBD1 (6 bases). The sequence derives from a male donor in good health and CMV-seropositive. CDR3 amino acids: CASSYTRGYGYTF. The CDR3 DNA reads TGTGCCAGCAGTTACACCAGGGGCTATGGCTACACCTTC.